Shown below are 16 T cell receptor beta chains from a single sample sequenced in a study of blood T cells in healthy people across ages. It was with a sample-barcoded 5' primer and a J-beta primer mix that a second PCR of roughly 7 to 12 cycles was run. Each CDR3 protein is one row after TCRdb ran MiXCR on the 5' RACE reads. The repertoire consists of around 1,500,000 distinct CDR3 sequences, with 28% occurring once and the leading ten covering about 7.7%. The sequenced sample was blood. These receptors were taken from a woman in her 30s in good health.

The V and J genes are TRBV7-2 and TRBJ2-1; 9 bases are a match to TRBD2. This CDR3 region has 15 residues. Germline trimming cut 1 base from V and 10 bases from J; bases unmatched to any gene: 8. Germline CDR1 is SGHTA and CDR2 is FQGNSA. CDR3 loop: CASSLEGTSPREQFF. In DNA, the CDR3 is TGTGCCAGCAGCTTAGAAGGGACTAGCCCCCGGGAGCAGTTCTTC.

This clonotype was counted between two and nine times. This chain joins TRBV28 and TRBJ2-6; perhaps TRBD1 as D (6 bases). CDR1 MDHEN and CDR2 SYDVKM come from the germline V gene. The length of the CDR3 is 18 residues. Trimming cost V 4 bases and J 4 bases, with 20 bases left between them. The CDR3 reads CASSSPPGPGEGANVLTF. The CDR3 DNA follows: TGTGCCAGCAGTTCTCCCCCGGGCCCAGGGGAAGGGGCCAACGTCCTGACTTTC.

This clonotype was counted once. This may come from a read error, since a much larger clone is one base off. The chain carries TRBV20-1 and TRBJ2-5; D is uncertain. Trimming took off 6 bases at V and 4 bases at J, with 12 bases between the two ends. Germline assignment: CDR1 DFQATT and CDR2 SNEGSKA (reference sequence). The CDR3 consists of 12 residues. CDR3 loop: CSALMFRETQYF. The CDR3 region has the DNA TGCAGTGCGCTCATGTTTCGAGAGACCCAGTACTTC.

With regard to this clonotype: Compared with germline, one end of the junction differs, possibly owing to a read error. This chain links TRBV10-3 with TRBJ2-1; 8 bases align to TRBD2. The length of the CDR3 is 14 residues. Germline CDR1 and CDR2: ENHRY and SYGVKD. CDR3 DNA sequence: TGTGCCGTCAGTGAACCTCGGGAGGGCAATGAGCAGTTCTTC. This translates into CAVSEPREGNEQFF.

This clonotype has only one observation. The chain links TRBV4-1 to TRBJ2-1; 11 bases align to TRBD2. Losses at the gene ends were 4 bases for V and 8 bases for J; bases not matched to a gene: 13. The CDR3 sequence is 17 residues long. Germline CDR1 is MGHRA and CDR2 is YSYEKL. The DNA of the CDR3 is TGCGCCAGCAGCCCGGGGGCGGGTAGCGGGGGGGCGGATGAGCAGTTCTTC. Its translation: CASSPGAGSGGADEQFF.

This chain uses TRBV3-1 with TRBJ2-3; unclear D gene. CDR1 LGHDT and CDR2 YNNKEL come from the germline V gene (reference sequence). Trimming pared 7 bases from V and 2 bases from J, leaving 10 bases between. The CDR3 totals 13 residues. The CDR3 nucleotides are TGTGCCAGCAACGGGTTCTCCACAGATACGCAGTATTTT. As protein: CASNGFSTDTQYF.

This clonotype is a singleton in its sample. One junction end does not reproduce the germline sequence, and a read error may be involved. V is TRBV7-3 and J is TRBJ2-5; D is possibly TRBD2 (6 bases). This CDR3 comprises 14 residues. CDR1 SGHTA and CDR2 FQGTGA come from the germline V gene. The CDR3 loop is CASSLGTGEETQDF. The CDR3 nucleotides read TGTGCCAGCAGCCTGGGGACGGGGGAAGAGACCCAGGACTTC.

This clonotype was detected a few times. V gene TRBV10-3 combines with J gene TRBJ1-1; D is uncertain. The V end lost 11 bases, the J end lost 7 bases, and 14 bases lay between the germline ends. Germline V gene data show CDR1 as ENHRY and CDR2 as SYGVKD. This CDR3 is 11 amino acids long. The CDR3 sequence is CAPHPPLEAFF. The DNA of the CDR3 is TGTGCCCCCCACCCGCCCCTTGAAGCTTTCTTT.

The chain combines TRBV4-1 with TRBJ2-1; 11 nucleotides match TRBD2. The CDR3 runs 16 residues. V gave up 2 bases and J gave up 8 bases; unmatched junction bases: 8. CDR1 is MGHRA, CDR2 YSYEKL, per germline. CDR3 DNA: TGCGCCAGCAGCCAACTCGGTTTAGCGGGGGGGTATGAGCAGTTCTTC. Residues: CASSQLGLAGGYEQFF.

The V and J genes are TRBV10-3 and TRBJ2-1; possible D gene TRBD1, 6 bases. From germline, CDR1 is ENHRY and CDR2 SYGVKD. This CDR3 region has 17 residues. V gave up 0 bases and J gave up 3 bases, with 15 bases separating them. The CDR3 bases are TGTGCCATCAGTGAGTCGTTGGGGGCTACCAACTACAATGAGCAGTTCTTC. Translating gives CAISESLGATNYNEQFF.

The chain uses TRBV20-1 and TRBJ2-7, with D hard to call. CDR1 and CDR2 (germline): DFQATT, SNEGSKA (reference sequence). CDR3 length: 14 amino acids. V lost 4 bases and J lost 1, with 14 bases in between. CDR3 loop: CSAIFRPGSYEQYF. The CDR3, as DNA: TGCAGTGCTATATTTCGTCCCGGATCCTACGAGCAGTACTTC.

This clonotype was observed a few times. The genes are TRBV4-1 and TRBJ2-3; a possible D gene is TRBD2 (6 bases). Germline CDR1 and CDR2: MGHRA and YSYEKL. Trimming stripped 3 bases from V and 1 base from J, with 17 bases between. The CDR3 covers 17 residues. CDR3 sequence (DNA): TGCGCCAGCAGCCAGGCCGTGGGGAGGCGGGGCACAGATACGCAGTATTTT. Its protein product is CASSQAVGRRGTDTQYF.

The table lists this clonotype with a few counts. V is TRBV12-5 and J is TRBJ1-4, with a possible D match to TRBD1 (6 bases). V was cut by 4 bases and J by 2 bases, with 11 bases left in between. The germline CDR1 and CDR2 sequences are LGHNT and FRNRAP. This CDR3 contains 15 residues. The CDR3 sequence: CASGYTGTTNEKLFF. The CDR3 DNA reads TGTGCTAGTGGTTATACAGGGACCACTAATGAAAAACTGTTTTTT.

The CDR3 DNA sequence: TGTGCCAGCAGCAAGGAGACAGGGTTCGACGAGCAGTACTTC. Encoded protein: CASSKETGFDEQYF. The rearrangement links TRBV6-6 to TRBJ2-7; 7 bases map to TRBD1. The V and J ends lost 6 bases and 5 bases, in that order; junction bases with no gene match: 10. The germline gives CDR1 MNHNY, CDR2 SVGAGI (reference sequence). The CDR3 is 14 residues long.

The sample holds many counts of this clonotype. V and J are TRBV21-1 and TRBJ2-7; the DNA was not used to check the table's D call, TRBD1. TRBV21-1 is deemed a pseudogene. The CDR3 extends over 16 amino acids. The CDR3 bases are TGTGCCAGCAGCAAAGCGGAAGGACAGGGTATTCACGAGCAGTACTTC. It codes for CASSKAEGQGIHEQYF.

Notes on this clonotype: A much more abundant neighbour one base away suggests this may be a read error. The gene calls are TRBV10-3 and TRBJ2-7; possibly TRBD1 or TRBD2 for D (5 bases each). V lost 4 bases and J 4 bases, leaving 14 bases between the germline ends. CDR3 length: 14 residues. CDR1 and CDR2 from the germline V gene are ENHRY and SYGVKD. The CDR3 DNA is TGTGCCATCAGTGGCCGGGACGCCAAATACGAGCAGTACTTC. This translates into CAISGRDAKYEQYF.